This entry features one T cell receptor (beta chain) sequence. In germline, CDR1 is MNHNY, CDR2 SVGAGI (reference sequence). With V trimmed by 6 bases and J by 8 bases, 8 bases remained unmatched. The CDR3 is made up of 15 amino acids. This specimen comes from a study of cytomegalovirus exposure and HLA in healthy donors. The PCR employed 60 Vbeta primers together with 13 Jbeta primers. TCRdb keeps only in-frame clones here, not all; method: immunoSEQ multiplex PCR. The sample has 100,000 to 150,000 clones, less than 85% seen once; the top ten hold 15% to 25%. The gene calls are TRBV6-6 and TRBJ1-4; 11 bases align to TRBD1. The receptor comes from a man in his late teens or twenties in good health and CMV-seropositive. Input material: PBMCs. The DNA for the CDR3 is TGTGCCAGCAGGCTGGGGACAGGGGGGAAAGAAAAACTGTTTTTT. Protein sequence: CASRLGTGGKEKLFF.